This passage covers 27 T cell receptor beta chains from one sample sequenced in a study of PD-1 blockade in classical Hodgkin lymphoma. Relapse after autologous stem cell transplantation occurred in every patient, and brentuximab vedotin exposure varied. Using immunoSEQ multiplex PCR, the repertoire was profiled, and TCRdb retains in-frame clones only, with some absent. The sample shows some 21,000 clones, around 65% of them seen only once. The starting material was peripheral blood mononuclear cells (PBMCs), obtained at baseline. These receptors were obtained from a human donor with classical Hodgkin lymphoma.

The rearrangement uses TRBV30 and TRBJ2-7; a weak D match, TRBD1 (5 bases). The length of the CDR3 is 14 residues. Germline CDR1 reads GTSNPN; CDR2 reads SVGIG (reference sequence). V shed 2 bases and J shed 0 bases, with 11 bases lying between them. In DNA, the CDR3 is TGTGCCTGGAGTAAAGGTACAGGCTCCTACGAGCAGTACTTC. It is translated as CAWSKGTGSYEQYF.

The CDR3, as DNA: TGCGCCAGCAGCTTGTTTCCGGACAGCCACCGAATCCACTCTGGAAACACCATATATTTT. Residues: CASSLFPDSHRIHSGNTIYF. The chain recombines TRBV5-1 with TRBJ1-3, with D perhaps TRBD1 (6 bases). CDR1 is SGHRS and CDR2 is YFSETQ in the germline V gene. CDR3 length equals 20 residues. The V and J ends lost 1 base and 0 bases respectively, with 23 bases between them.

V gene TRBV30 combines with J gene TRBJ1-2, with TRBD1 matching 7 bases. CDR1 is GTSNPN and CDR2 is SVGIG in the germline V gene (reference sequence). The CDR3 has 13 residues. The trim removed 3 bases at V and 4 bases at J, leaving 5 bases unmatched. The CDR3 DNA reads TGTGCCTGGAGAGAGACAGGGATCTATGGCTACACCTTC. Translation: CAWRETGIYGYTF. The variable domain in full, completed from reference TRBV30 and TRBJ1-2, reads SQTIHQWPATLVQPVGSPLSLECTVEGTSNPNLYWYRQAAGRGLQLLFYSVGIGQISSEVPQNLSASRPQDRQFILSSKKLLLSDSGFYLCAWRETGIYGYTFGSGTRLTVV.

The table lists this clone with a count of one. This chain connects TRBV28 to TRBJ1-6, with no clear D. CDR3 length: 12 residues. Germline-derived CDR1 and CDR2 are MDHEN and SYDVKM. V lost 4 bases and J lost 12, with 10 bases in between. The CDR3: CASSSDNEPLHF. For the CDR3, the DNA is TGTGCCAGCAGTTCCGACAACGAACCCCTCCACTTT.

The chain recombines TRBV28 with TRBJ2-7; D gene uncertain. CDR3 size: 12 residues. Germline CDR1 and CDR2: MDHEN and SYDVKM. V lost 3 bases to trimming and J lost 12 bases, with 15 bases between them. CDR3 region: CASSFERSSLYF. CDR3 nucleotide sequence: TGTGCCAGCAGTTTTGAGAGGTCATCACTGTACTTC.

The V and J genes are TRBV6-5 and TRBJ1-3, with D possibly being TRBD1 (6 bases). The germline V gene encodes CDR1 MNHEY and CDR2 SVGAGI. The CDR3 runs 16 residues. V gave up 0 bases and J gave up 4 bases, with 13 bases separating them. Written as DNA, the CDR3 is TGTGCCAGCAGTTACTCGCCCAGGGGATCAGGAAACACCATATATTTT. Its protein product is CASSYSPRGSGNTIYF.

This clone was detected once. V is TRBV18 and J is TRBJ2-1, with 9 bases aligning to TRBD1. Germline lookup yields CDR1 KGHSH and CDR2 LQKENI. This CDR3 is built from 17 residues. Germline trimming cut 2 bases from V and 10 bases from J; bases unmatched to any gene: 15. The CDR3 spells CASSPSRDRVFMGEQFF. For the CDR3, the DNA is TGTGCCAGCTCACCATCGAGGGACAGGGTCTTCATGGGGGAGCAGTTCTTC.

There are a few counts of this clone. This chain uses TRBV28 with TRBJ2-7; TRBD2 matches at 15 bases. V lost 5 bases and J lost 4; bases outside the gene matches: 6. Germline loops: CDR1 MDHEN, CDR2 SYDVKM. There are 16 residues in the CDR3. This CDR3 is CASSPGLAGGYYEQYF. DNA for the CDR3: TGTGCCAGCAGTCCGGGACTAGCGGGGGGTTATTACGAGCAGTACTTC.

The chain combines TRBV5-5 with TRBJ2-3; D is uncertain. CDR3 size: 15 residues. CDR1 and CDR2 from the germline V gene are SGHKS and YYEKEE (reference sequence). V was cut by 4 bases and J by 0 bases, with 12 bases left in between. Written as DNA, the CDR3 is TGTGCCAGCAGCCCGAGCACAGCCAGCACAGATACGCAGTATTTT. The encoded protein is CASSPSTASTDTQYF.

The chain has TRBV29-1 and TRBJ2-3; D might be TRBD2 (5 bases). Trimming stripped 5 bases from V and 1 base from J, with 10 bases between. The germline CDR1 and CDR2 sequences are SQVTM and ANQGSEA. The CDR3 runs to 13 residues. This CDR3 reads CSVFSRGTDTQYF. Written as DNA, the CDR3 is TGCAGCGTTTTTTCGAGGGGCACAGATACGCAGTATTTT.

This clone was seen a few times. This chain uses TRBV19 with TRBJ2-1; D call uncertain. V lost 3 bases, J lost 4 bases, and 7 bases lay in between. The CDR3 is made up of 13 amino acids. In germline, CDR1 is LNHDA, CDR2 SQIVND (reference sequence). Here the CDR3 DNA reads TGTGCCAGTAGTATGGAACTTTACAATGAGCAGTTCTTC. Translation: CASSMELYNEQFF.

V is TRBV7-9 and J is TRBJ1-1; D perhaps matches TRBD1 (6 bases). The CDR3 spans 14 residues. The germline V gene encodes CDR1 SEHNR and CDR2 FQNEAQ (reference sequence). Trimming took off 5 bases at V and 3 bases at J, with 13 bases between the two ends. CDR3 coding DNA: TGTGCCAGCAGCCTCGGGGGGCATCACACTGAAGCTTTCTTT. Protein sequence: CASSLGGHHTEAFF.

This clone showed up just once. V usage is TRBV5-1 and J usage is TRBJ2-7; TRBD1 might be the D (6 bases). The germline CDR1 and CDR2 sequences are SGHRS and YFSETQ. The CDR3 is 14 amino acids. Trimming stripped 8 bases from V and 6 bases from J, with 21 bases between. The DNA for the CDR3 is TGCGCCAGTCGCTTCGGGGACACCAGCCCCGAGCAGTACTTC. This sequence encodes CASRFGDTSPEQYF.

This sequence joins TRBV19 and TRBJ1-5, with D maybe TRBD1 (5 bases). Germline CDR1 is LNHDA and CDR2 is SQIVND (reference sequence). Trimming took 8 bases from V and 5 from J, leaving 10 bases between them. The CDR3 totals 12 residues. The CDR3 coding sequence is TGTGCCAGTGGGGACCATTATCAGCCCCAGCATTTT. It is translated as CASGDHYQPQHF.

This clone was seen more than once but under ten times. This chain joins TRBV7-3 and TRBJ2-3; the match to TRBD1 covers 9 bases. Trimming removed 5 bases from V and 6 bases from J; junction bases left unmatched: 6. The CDR3 sequence is 14 residues long. CDR1 and CDR2 (germline): SGHTA, FQGTGA. The CDR3: CASSLTGGLDTQYF. The CDR3 DNA follows: TGTGCCAGCAGCCTTACAGGGGGCCTCGATACGCAGTATTTT.

The chain uses TRBV2 and TRBJ2-5; 7 nucleotides match TRBD1. Germline-derived CDR1 and CDR2 are SNHLY and FYNNEI. The CDR3 has 13 residues. J gave up 5 bases and V 4 bases, and 4 bases lay outside the gene matches. This chain's CDR3 is CASSVTGAETQYF. The CDR3 coding sequence is TGTGCCAGCAGTGTTACAGGGGCTGAGACCCAGTACTTC.

The chain joins TRBV11-3 to TRBJ2-2; D is unresolved. Germline V lookup: CDR1 SGHNT, CDR2 YENEEA. V dropped 4 bases and J dropped 2 bases, with 11 bases sitting between them. This CDR3 contains 15 residues. As DNA, the CDR3 is TGTGCCAGCAGCTCCCGCGGCGGCAACACCGGGGAGCTGTTTTTT. Residues: CASSSRGGNTGELFF. The full variable domain, its missing parts supplied by reference TRBV11-3 and TRBJ2-2, is EAGVVQSPRYKIIEKKQPVAFWCNPISGHNTLYWYLQNLGQGPELLIRYENEEAVDDSQLPKDRFSAERLKGVDSTLKIQPAELGDSAVYLCASSSRGGNTGELFFGEGSRLTVL.

Worth noting for this clone: A junction boundary mismatches the germline segment, possibly from a read error. The gene calls are TRBV6-6 and TRBJ2-5; D unclear. TRBJ2-7 matches the DNA end more closely, so the J call is doubtful. There are 14 residues in the CDR3. Germline V gene lookup returns CDR1 MNHNY and CDR2 SVGAGI (reference sequence). CDR3 protein: CASSDSDGTYEQYF. CDR3 DNA: TGTGCCAGCAGTGACTCGGACGGTACCTACGAGCAGTACTTC.

The chain is built from TRBV25-1 and TRBJ2-7; unclear D gene. Germline V gene data show CDR1 as MGHDK and CDR2 as SYGVNS. This CDR3 comprises 11 residues. Deletions cut 5 bases from V and 7 bases from J, with 9 bases between. This chain's CDR3 is CASSKGREQYF. The DNA for the CDR3 is TGTGCCAGCAGTAAAGGAAGGGAGCAGTACTTC.

This clone is a singleton in its sample. This chain joins TRBV7-3 and TRBJ2-2, with D tentatively TRBD2 (6 bases). The CDR3 loop spans 16 amino acids. CDR1 is SGHTA, CDR2 FQGTGA, per germline. V gave up 5 bases and J gave up 0 bases, with 13 bases separating them. CDR3 nucleotides: TGTGCCAGCAGCCCCCGCGGGACCGCGAACACCGGGGAGCTGTTTTTT. Translated: CASSPRGTANTGELFF.

By share, this clone counts as medium-sized. Here the CDR3 reads CASSAPLGGSYNSPLHF. Written as DNA, the CDR3 is TGTGCCAGCAGCGCCCCGTTAGGCGGGTCCTATAATTCACCCCTCCACTTT. This chain joins TRBV5-6 and TRBJ1-6, with D hard to call. Germline V gene lookup returns CDR1 SGHDT and CDR2 YYEEEE. Deletions cut 4 bases from V and 1 base from J, with 15 bases between. The CDR3 is made up of 17 amino acids.

This clone qualifies as medium-sized (0.01 to 0.1%). The chain combines TRBV7-3 with TRBJ1-1; 9 positions match TRBD1. CDR3 size: 15 residues. The V gene end was trimmed by 5 bases and the J gene end by 0 bases; junction bases not matched to a gene: 4. Germline CDR1 reads SGHTA; CDR2 reads FQGTGA. The CDR3 DNA reads as TGTGCCAGCAGCCTCACAGGGGGCTTGAACACTGAAGCTTTCTTT. It translates to CASSLTGGLNTEAFF.

The V and J genes are TRBV6-5 and TRBJ2-7, with 12 bases lining up with TRBD1. There are 13 residues in the CDR3. Germline CDR1 reads MNHEY; CDR2 reads SVGAGI. V was clipped by 6 bases and J by 7 bases; unmatched bases: 4. The CDR3 region is CASSWGQGAEQYF. CDR3 in DNA: TGTGCCAGCAGCTGGGGACAGGGGGCTGAGCAGTACTTC.

The chain links TRBV28 to TRBJ2-3, with TRBD1 as a possible D gene (7 bases). Trimming removed 6 bases from V and 4 bases from J, with 23 bases in between. Germline values: CDR1 MDHEN, CDR2 SYDVKM. This CDR3 has 17 residues. DNA for the CDR3: TGTGCCAGCAGCCGATGGGACTTAGCAGGGGGTCCAGATACGCAGTATTTT. Its translation: CASSRWDLAGGPDTQYF. Full variable domain (missing parts from reference TRBV28 and TRBJ2-3): DVKVTQSSRYLVKRTGEKVFLECVQDMDHENMFWYRQDPGLGLRLIYFSYDVKMKEKGDIPEGYSVSREKKERFSLILESASTNQTSMYLCASSRWDLAGGPDTQYFGPGTRLTVL.

The chain recombines TRBV25-1 with TRBJ2-2; D possibly uses TRBD1 or TRBD2 (5 bases each). Germline V CDR1 and CDR2: MGHDK, SYGVNS. Deletions cut 4 bases from V and 6 bases from J, with 15 bases between. CDR3 length equals 15 residues. The CDR3 nucleotides are TGTGCCAGCAGTGTTACGGCCCAGGGAGCCGGGGAGCTGTTTTTT. Translating gives CASSVTAQGAGELFF.

This clone showed up just a few times. Additional DNA sequences in this sample encode the identical CDR3. The chain links TRBV4-3 to TRBJ2-3, with 12 bases fitting TRBD2. The CDR3 is 17 amino acids. The J segment lost 3 bases and the V segment lost 0 bases, leaving 4 bases of the junction unmatched. Germline V gives CDR1 LGHNA, CDR2 YSLEER. The CDR3 protein is CASSQEGLAGYTDTQYF. The CDR3 DNA follows: TGCGCCAGCAGCCAAGAAGGACTAGCGGGGTATACAGATACGCAGTATTTT.

The chain carries TRBV6-6 and TRBJ2-1, with D uncertain. The CDR3 totals 15 residues. The V end was cut by 4 bases, the J end by 7 bases, with 17 bases between. The germline V gene has CDR1 MNHNY and CDR2 SVGAGI (reference sequence). The DNA of the CDR3 is TGTGCCAGCAGTTGGCCCGTTGAAGGGTGGAATGAGCAGTTCTTC. The encoded protein is CASSWPVEGWNEQFF.